The following is a T cell receptor beta chain sequence with its context. Its target is not known. The data belong to a study of vaccination and CD4 T cells after COVID-19. Cultured CD4+ T cells had their DNA profiled by the Oncomine TCR Beta short-read assay. Via MiXCR, TCRdb re-called the PCR reads, giving one row per CDR3 protein. The sample holds more than 10,000 distinct CDR3 sequences, roughly half seen once. The treatment here: roughly ten-day PBMC culture with coronavirus spike peptide pools or control peptides (ViraFEST assay). This CDR3 has 14 amino acids. J gave up 9 bases and V 6 bases, and 9 bases lay outside the gene matches. Germline V gene sequence: CDR1 SGHTA, CDR2 FQGNSA.

Material for sequencing was CD4+ T cells from blood, cultured in vitro. The clonotype comes from a human donor who had recovered from COVID-19. The chain combines TRBV7-2 with TRBJ2-1; 9 bases line up with TRBD2. CDR3 sequence: CASSSAGGLGEQFF. CDR3 sequence (DNA): TGTGCCAGCAGTTCGGCGGGAGGGCTTGGTGAGCAGTTCTTC.